A selection of T cell receptor beta chains follows, all from one sample in a study of cytotoxic CD8 clonotypes in ibrutinib-treated CLL. Profiled with immunoSEQ multiplex PCR; TCRdb holds only in-frame clones, not every one. The sample carries about 80,000 clones, roughly 77% recorded once. The sample consisted of PBMCs, taken after 12 months of ibrutinib treatment. The receptor source for this set is a human donor with chronic lymphocytic leukemia. Each CDR3 is given with its conserved first and last residue. Fields, in order: V gene, J gene, D gene, clone size, CDR3 protein, CDR3 DNA. A D gene is named only where the DNA matches it firmly. Not all rows give a size; the values are once, few, many and, for expanded clones, a class.

>TRBV6-1|TRBJ1-5|TRBD1|.
CASRPGTDLNQPQHF
TGTGCCAGCAGGCCCGGGACAGATTTGAATCAGCCCCAGCATTTT
>TRBV28|TRBJ1-3|.|.
CASRGAERNTIYF
TGTGCCAGCCGCGGGGCAGAACGAAACACCATATATTTT
>TRBV28|TRBJ2-7|TRBD1|.
CASSPGQDEQYF
TGTGCCAGCAGCCCGGGACAGGACGAGCAGTACTTC
>TRBV6-9|TRBJ2-7|.|.
CARTQRNYEQYF
TGTGCCAGGACTCAGCGAAACTACGAGCAGTACTTC
>TRBV9|TRBJ2-3|TRBD2|.
CASSVLAGRTDTQYF
TGTGCCAGCAGCGTACTAGCGGGGCGCACAGATACGCAGTATTTT
>TRBV28|TRBJ2-2|TRBD1|.
CASSLGTANTGELFF
TGTGCCAGCAGTTTGGGGACAGCCAACACCGGGGAGCTGTTTTTT
>TRBV29-1|TRBJ1-5|.|few
CSVEGQLGQPQHF
TGCAGCGTTGAAGGACAGCTGGGGCAGCCCCAGCATTTT
>TRBV7-9|TRBJ1-4|.|.
CASSYGTSNEKLFF
TGTGCCAGCAGTTACGGGACGTCTAATGAAAAACTGTTTTTT
>TRBV4-3|TRBJ2-3|.|.
CASSQAGGRTDTQYF
TGCGCCAGCAGCCAAGCCGGGGGCCGGACAGATACGCAGTATTTT
>TRBV7-9|TRBJ1-4|TRBD1|.
CASTHTDRGLGKLFF
TGTGCCAGCACCCACACCGACAGGGGGCTCGGAAAACTGTTTTTT
>TRBV5-1|TRBJ2-1|.|.
CASSEAPGNNEQFF
TGCGCCAGCAGCGAGGCCCCCGGGAACAATGAGCAGTTCTTC
>TRBV10-2|TRBJ1-2|.|.
CASSELLEGYTF
TGCGCCAGCAGTGAGCTTTTGGAGGGCTACACCTTC
>TRBV2|TRBJ1-5|TRBD1|few
CASSVYRGGHASNQPQHF
TGTGCCAGCAGTGTTTACAGGGGAGGCCACGCTAGCAATCAGCCCCAGCATTTT
>TRBV20-1|TRBJ2-1|TRBD2|.
CSAKRGGEQFF
TGCAGTGCCAAACGGGGGGGTGAGCAGTTCTTC
>TRBV5-5|TRBJ2-5|TRBD1|.
CASSLDGGQGQETQYF
TGTGCCAGCAGCTTGGACGGGGGACAGGGCCAAGAGACCCAGTACTTC
>TRBV9|TRBJ2-5|.|.
CASSRVGGETQYF
TGTGCCAGCAGCAGGGTTGGGGGGGAGACCCAGTACTTC
>TRBV18|TRBJ2-1|.|.
CASSPPSRDEQFF
TGTGCCAGCTCACCACCTAGCCGCGATGAGCAGTTCTTC
>TRBV30|TRBJ1-5|TRBD1|.
CAWTGTGKNQPQHF
TGTGCCTGGACCGGGACAGGGAAAAATCAGCCCCAGCATTTT
>TRBV13|TRBJ2-7|TRBD1|.
CASTKNPGHRGPFYEQYF
TGTGCCAGCACCAAAAACCCTGGCCACAGGGGACCCTTCTACGAGCAGTACTTC
>TRBV6-5|TRBJ2-5|.|once
CASSPTGTSRETQYF
TGTGCCAGCAGCCCCACGGGCACTAGTCGGGAGACCCAGTACTTC
>TRBV5-1|TRBJ2-3|.|.
CASSPALWTQYF
TGCGCCAGCAGCCCGGCCCTATGGACGCAGTATTTT
>TRBV30|TRBJ1-5|.|.
CAWSVGGRQPQHF
TGTGCCTGGAGTGTAGGGGGGCGGCAGCCCCAGCATTTT
>TRBV7-3|TRBJ2-3|TRBD1|.
CASSPGTGGDTQYF
TGTGCCAGCAGCCCCGGGACAGGGGGGGATACGCAGTATTTT
>TRBV7-2|TRBJ2-5|.|.
CASSRAAKETQYF
TGTGCCAGCAGCCGCGCGGCCAAGGAGACCCAGTACTTC
>TRBV7-8|TRBJ2-2|TRBD1|.
CASSLGQGAGTGELFF
TGTGCCAGCAGCTTAGGACAGGGGGCTGGCACCGGGGAGCTGTTTTTT
>TRBV11-2|TRBJ1-4|TRBD1|.
CASSLGDSGQLFF
TGTGCCAGCAGCTTAGGAGACTCGGGACAGCTTTTTTTT
>TRBV5-1|TRBJ1-2|.|once
CASTRDSLGYGYTF
TGCGCCAGCACAAGAGACAGTCTGGGGTATGGCTACACCTTC
>TRBV18|TRBJ2-7|TRBD2|.
CASSPPSGYEQYF
TGTGCCAGCTCACCCCCTAGCGGCTACGAGCAGTACTTC
>TRBV5-1|TRBJ1-1|TRBD1|.
CASSTGQAEREAFF
TGCGCCAGCAGCACCGGACAGGCCGAACGGGAAGCTTTCTTT
>TRBV28|TRBJ1-6|TRBD1|.
CASEGQGASPLHF
TGTGCCAGCGAGGGACAGGGCGCTTCACCCCTCCACTTT
>TRBV30|TRBJ1-6|.|.
CAWSDARGAPYNSPLHF
TGTGCCTGGAGTGACGCCAGAGGGGCCCCTTATAATTCACCCCTCCACTTT
>TRBV15|TRBJ2-3|.|.
CATSRDWGDTQYF
TGTGCCACCAGCAGAGATTGGGGGGATACGCAGTATTTT
>TRBV5-6|TRBJ1-2|.|.
CASTLGATYGYTF
TGTGCCAGCACTCTTGGAGCCACCTATGGCTACACCTTC
>TRBV7-2|TRBJ1-2|TRBD1|.
CASSPDRGNYGYTF
TGTGCCAGCAGCCCCGACAGGGGGAACTATGGCTACACCTTC
>TRBV6-4|TRBJ2-3|.|once
CASSDSGTSTDTQYF
TGTGCCAGCAGTGACTCGGGGACTAGCACAGATACGCAGTATTTT
>TRBV30|TRBJ1-3|.|.
CAWSSLGNTIYF
TGTGCCTGGAGTAGCCTTGGAAACACCATATATTTT
>TRBV27|TRBJ1-4|.|few
CASSLRPSGAEKLFF
TGTGCCAGCAGTTTAAGGCCCAGTGGGGCCGAAAAACTGTTTTTT
>TRBV5-1|TRBJ2-5|.|once
CASSLTGRNQETQYF
TGCGCCAGCAGCTTGACGGGACGGAACCAAGAGACCCAGTACTTC
>TRBV11-2|TRBJ1-1|.|.
CASSLGTEAFF
TGTGCCAGCAGCTTAGGCACTGAAGCTTTCTTT
>TRBV28|TRBJ1-5|.|.
CASTILGNQPQHF
TGTGCCAGCACCATCCTGGGGAATCAGCCCCAGCATTTT
>TRBV5-6|TRBJ2-1|.|once
CASSLAWDRPVF
TGTGCCAGCAGCTTGGCCTGGGACCGGCCGGTCTTC
>TRBV9|TRBJ2-5|TRBD2|.
CASSAGLAGETQYF
TGTGCCAGCAGCGCTGGACTAGCGGGGGAGACCCAGTACTTC
>TRBV7-9|TRBJ1-5|.|many
CASSLQYSNQPQHF
TGTGCCAGCAGCTTACAATATAGCAATCAGCCCCAGCATTTT
>TRBV10-3|TRBJ2-7|TRBD1|.
CAISSGTGYEQYF
TGTGCCATCAGTTCTGGGACAGGGTATGAGCAGTACTTC
>TRBV5-4|TRBJ2-1|.|.
CASGTGSSPLGGNEQFF
TGTGCCAGCGGAACCGGGAGTAGCCCATTGGGGGGCAATGAGCAGTTCTTC
>TRBV7-7|TRBJ2-5|.|.
CASSLVQGQQETQYF
TGTGCTAGCAGCCTCGTACAGGGACAACAAGAGACCCAGTACTTC
>TRBV21-1|TRBJ1-6|.|.
CASSKPQSSYNSPLHF
TGTGCCAGCAGCAAGCCACAGAGCTCCTATAATTCACCCCTCCACTTT
>TRBV11-2|TRBJ1-6|.|.
CASTPGGTYNSPLHF
TGTGCCAGCACCCCCGGCGGGACCTATAATTCACCCCTCCACTTT
>TRBV10-3|TRBJ1-1|TRBD1|few
CALRTGLMNTEAFF
TGTGCCCTCAGGACAGGGCTCATGAACACTGAAGCTTTCTTT
>TRBV28|TRBJ1-4|TRBD1|.
CASSTYTGEATNEKLFF
TGTGCCAGCAGTACATACACAGGGGAAGCAACTAATGAAAAACTGTTTTTT
>TRBV5-1|TRBJ1-2|.|.
CASSLDPNLLGYTF
TGCGCCAGCAGCTTGGATCCCAACCTGCTGGGCTACACCTTC
>TRBV11-3|TRBJ2-1|TRBD2|.
CASSPGLAGEQFF
TGTGCCAGCAGCCCGGGACTAGCGGGTGAGCAGTTCTTC
>TRBV19|TRBJ2-1|.|.
CASRAGEVDEQFF
TGTGCCAGTAGGGCAGGGGAAGTCGATGAGCAGTTCTTC
>TRBV4-3|TRBJ2-3|.|.
CASSPTGVSTDTQYF
TGCGCCAGCAGCCCGACAGGAGTAAGCACAGATACGCAGTATTTT
>TRBV11-3|TRBJ2-3|TRBD1|.
CASRRTGRDTDTQYF
TGTGCCAGCAGACGGACAGGGAGAGACACAGATACGCAGTATTTT
>TRBV6-5|TRBJ1-2|.|many
CATTKDYGYTF
TGTGCCACCACAAAGGATTATGGCTACACCTTC
>TRBV25-1|TRBJ2-5|.|.
CASSSQGPPAAAQYF
TGTGCCAGCAGTAGCCAGGGGCCCCCCGCCGCGGCCCAGTACTTC
>TRBV28|TRBJ1-2|.|.
CASSAFLGRGGYTF
TGTGCCAGCTCCGCCTTCCTGGGCAGGGGTGGCTACACCTTC
>TRBV29-1|TRBJ1-1|.|.
CSVRQGENTEAFF
TGCAGCGTTAGGCAGGGCGAGAACACTGAAGCTTTCTTT